This T cell receptor (beta chain) was retrieved from a study of T-cell reconstitution after alpha-beta-depleted transplantation in children. This clonotype has just a few counts. Its antigen is undetermined. Unique molecular identifiers tagged the TCRbeta library. TCRdb passed the PCR reads through MiXCR, listing each CDR3 protein once. The sample records approximately 800,000 distinct CDR3 sequences, less than 20% being singletons. Broader study findings: Hyperexpanded clones declined; after one year, newly produced T cells mostly supplied diversity. Surviving recipient cells, namely T cells and thymic progenitors, were the source of high day-60 TCRbeta diversity in some patients.

Germline CDR1 reads DFQATT; CDR2 reads SNEGSKA (reference sequence). There are 14 residues in the CDR3. V lost 3 bases to trimming and J lost 4 bases; unmatched junction nucleotides: 9. The J gene is TRBJ2-7, the V gene TRBV20-1; 7 positions agree with TRBD2. The origin of this receptor is a male patient between 10 and 17 years old who had a stem cell transplant for acute lymphoblastic leukemia, so the T cells may come from the graft donor. The sequenced sample was PBMCs, mostly from graft donor cells, obtained 360 days after TCRalphabeta/CD19-depleted stem cell transplant. In DNA, the CDR3 is TGCAGTGCTAGTCGATCAGCGGGGATTTACGAGCAGTACTTC. This sequence encodes CSASRSAGIYEQYF.